This T cell receptor beta chain was sequenced in a study of shared clonotypes between healthy human individuals. Researchers divided each subset's genomic DNA evenly across several immunoSEQ plates. The method was immunoSEQ multiplex PCR; TCRdb's version includes in-frame clones alone and lacks a portion of them. This table holds some 2,400,000 clones, approximately 96% found once. A note on this clone: The target antigen is unknown.

The study's findings and limits: An expected dependence of interdonor clonotype sharing on sequencing depth was noted.

The ends were cut back, 1 base at V and 7 bases at J, with 8 bases in the middle. The CDR3 is 14 residues long. Germline CDR1 reads SGHVS; CDR2 reads FQNEAQ. The CD4+ fraction was divided into a CD45RA+ naive subset and a CD45RA-negative memory subset. This clonotype was sampled from a man between 18 and 29 years old in good health. The sample taken for sequencing was naive CD4+ T cells sorted from blood. The subset was: CD45RA+ positively selected. V is TRBV7-8 and J is TRBJ1-6, with D unresolved. This CDR3 is CASSLDSLNSPLHF. DNA of the CDR3: TGTGCCAGCAGCTTAGACAGTCTGAATTCACCCCTCCACTTT.